What follows describes a single TCR beta chain. Its specificity is unknown. These data originate in a study of T cell repertoires in cytomegalovirus infection. Study in general: From public TCR beta signatures came an indication of both CMV infection and matching HLA type. Notes on the study in general: CMV carriers having the relevant HLA were flagged by cumulative public TCR beta family frequency. Ex vivo, HLA-C-restricted CMV-specific TCR beta clonotypes prevailed over the rest of the response.

TCRdb itself ran the reads through MiXCR, one entry per CDR3 protein. Of approximately 290,000 distinct CDR3 sequences in the sample, more than 20% are singletons; the top ten hold about 14%. CDR1 and CDR2 from the germline V gene are SGHDT and YYEEEE. This CDR3 has 13 residues. Trimming at V came to 3 bases and at J to 6 bases, leaving 4 bases not matched to a gene. Sample: PBMCs. V and J are TRBV5-6 and TRBJ1-1, with 8 positions matching TRBD1. The TCR was taken from a human donor in good health (CMV status not recorded). Some clones in this sample may be carry-over from other donors' samples. Here the CDR3 reads CASSSGTGAEAFF. The CDR3 DNA follows: TGTGCCAGCAGCTCTGGGACAGGCGCTGAAGCTTTCTTT.